This passage covers 12 T cell receptor beta chains from one sample sequenced in a study of PD-L1 blockade in urothelial cancer. TCRdb keeps only in-frame clones here, not all; method: immunoSEQ multiplex PCR. The data hold about 130,000 clones, with about four fifths observed a single time. Time point meaning: pretreatment peripheral blood. This material consisted of PBMCs, taken around atezolizumab (anti-PD-L1) treatment. The receptors were sampled from a middle-aged man with urothelial cancer.

The chain combines TRBV6-5 with TRBJ2-7, with D unclear. Per the germline V gene, CDR1 is MNHEY and CDR2 is SVGAGI. V lost 0 bases and J 6 bases, leaving 15 bases between the germline ends. CDR3 length: 15 amino acids. The CDR3 DNA sequence: TGTGCCAGCAGTTACTCAGCTAGTGTGTACTCCGAGCAGTACTTC. It translates to CASSYSASVYSEQYF.

The genes are TRBV7-2 and TRBJ1-5; a weak D match, TRBD1 (6 bases). Germline V gene sequence: CDR1 SGHTA, CDR2 FQGNSA. V was shortened by 4 bases and J by 3 bases, with 13 bases between the two germline ends. This CDR3 is built from 15 residues. In nucleotides, the CDR3 is TGTGCCAGCAGCTCACAGGGAGCCTTCAATCAGCCCCAGCATTTT. It codes for CASSSQGAFNQPQHF.

This chain links TRBV5-4 with TRBJ2-7, with 8 bases matching TRBD2. J gave up 1 base and V 1 base, and 4 bases lay outside the gene matches. The CDR3 covers 15 residues. Looked up from germline, CDR1 is SGHNT and CDR2 is YYREEE (reference sequence). CDR3 sequence (DNA): TGTGCCAGCAGCTTGACGGGAGGGGGGTCCTACGAGCAGTACTTC. This encodes CASSLTGGGSYEQYF.

This clone was found a few times. The chain recombines TRBV7-2 with TRBJ2-2; D perhaps matches TRBD1 (6 bases). With 5 bases removed from V and 4 bases from J, the gap between germline ends came to 14 bases. Germline CDR1 reads SGHTA; CDR2 reads FQGNSA. This CDR3 is 15 amino acids long. The chain's CDR3 is CASSRQVSSTGELFF. CDR3 DNA: TGTGCCAGCAGCCGACAGGTGTCGAGCACCGGGGAGCTGTTTTTT.

The chain employs TRBV6-1 and TRBJ2-7; 7 nucleotides agree with TRBD1. V was pared by 6 bases and J by 0 bases, with 5 bases of the junction left unmatched. CDR3 length: 14 amino acids. Germline assignment: CDR1 MNHNS and CDR2 SASEGT. CDR3 sequence (DNA): TGTGCCAGCAGAAGACAGGGTTCCTCCTACGAGCAGTACTTC. This codes for CASRRQGSSYEQYF.

V is TRBV14 and J is TRBJ2-7, with 8 bases matching TRBD2. Germline CDR1 and CDR2: SGHDN and FVKESK. The CDR3 consists of 15 residues. V was clipped by 4 bases and J by 6 bases; unmatched bases: 11. The CDR3 nucleotides are TGTGCCAGCAGCCTTCTAAGCGGGAGAGTTACCGAGCAGTACTTC. Its translation: CASSLLSGRVTEQYF.

The rearrangement uses TRBV28 and TRBJ1-6, with a weak D call TRBD1 (6 bases). The CDR3 spans 17 residues. Germline CDR1 is MDHEN and CDR2 is SYDVKM. V lost 6 bases and J lost 5, with 20 bases in between. This CDR3 is CASRGFQSQGHNSPLHF. CDR3 nucleotides: TGTGCCAGCAGAGGGTTTCAATCACAGGGTCATAATTCACCCCTCCACTTT.

The chain recombines TRBV11-3 with TRBJ2-3; 7 bases fit TRBD1. The ends lost 5 bases at V and 3 bases at J; junction bases unmatched: 2. Germline CDR1 is SGHNT and CDR2 is YENEEA. This CDR3 spans 13 amino acids. The CDR3 region has the DNA TGTGCCAGCAGCCCACAGGGGACAGATACGCAGTATTTT. Its translation is CASSPQGTDTQYF.

CDR3 region: CASSLAGTGVHQPQHF. In DNA, the CDR3 is TGTGCCAGCAGCTTAGCCGGGACAGGGGTCCATCAGCCCCAGCATTTT. The chain carries TRBV7-8 and TRBJ1-5; TRBD1 aligns across 10 bases. There are 16 residues in the CDR3. V lost 0 bases, J lost 5 bases, and 4 bases stayed unmatched. From germline, CDR1 is SGHVS and CDR2 FQNEAQ.

The V and J genes are TRBV20-1 and TRBJ2-7; weak D call: TRBD1 (6 bases). The V and J ends lost 7 bases and 5 bases respectively, with 12 bases between them. The germline gives CDR1 DFQATT, CDR2 SNEGSKA (reference sequence). This CDR3 comprises 11 residues. The CDR3 loop reads CSVHRENEQYF. CDR3 DNA: TGCAGTGTCCACAGGGAGAACGAGCAGTACTTC.

V is TRBV15 and J is TRBJ1-2; D call uncertain. The CDR3 has 14 residues. Trimming removed 6 bases at V and 4 bases at J, with 15 bases between. In germline, CDR1 is LNHNV, CDR2 YYDKDF (reference sequence). In nucleotides, the CDR3 is TGTGCCACCAGGCCCGAGGGAATTTTCTATGGCTACACCTTC. It is translated as CATRPEGIFYGYTF.

The chain has TRBV9 and TRBJ2-2; 9 nucleotides agree with TRBD1. The CDR3 is 14 residues long. J gave up 7 bases and V 1 base, and 2 bases lay outside the gene matches. Germline CDR1 and CDR2: SGDLS and YYNGEE. This chain's CDR3 is CASSVTGGSGELFF. The CDR3 region has the DNA TGTGCCAGCAGCGTAACAGGGGGCAGCGGGGAGCTGTTTTTT.